These 2 T cell receptor beta chains were all obtained from the same sample, sequenced in a study of cytomegalovirus exposure and HLA in healthy donors. The PCR had 60 Vbeta and 13 Jbeta primers. This table comes from immunoSEQ multiplex PCR, and its TCRdb copy is limited to in-frame clones, with some not included. The sample holds 150,000 to 200,000 clones, around 80% seen once. The sample taken for sequencing was PBMCs. All receptors derive from a woman in her 30s in good health and CMV-seronegative.

The CDR3 loop is CASSQQGVGTYGYTF. The CDR3 DNA reads TGTGCCAGCAGTCAACAGGGGGTTGGGACCTATGGCTACACCTTC. The chain has TRBV28 and TRBJ1-2; 8 bases align to TRBD1. CDR3 length: 15 amino acids. CDR1 and CDR2 (germline): MDHEN, SYDVKM. J was trimmed by 4 bases and V by 5 bases; bases with no gene match: 9.

Remarks on this clone: One end of the junction is discordant with germline, which a read error may explain. V is TRBV30 and J is TRBJ2-6, with D perhaps matching TRBD2 (6 bases). This CDR3 comprises 16 residues. Germline V gene data show CDR1 as GTSNPN and CDR2 as SVGIG (reference sequence). CDR3 region: CAWSVGGYSGANGLTF. CDR3 sequence (DNA): TGTGCCTGGAGTGTGGGGGGATACTCTGGGGCCAACGGCCTGACTTTC.